The 16 T cell receptor beta chains below were found in one sample sequenced in a study of cytotoxic CD8 clonotypes in ibrutinib-treated CLL. Profiling relied on immunoSEQ multiplex PCR, and the TCRdb table lists in-frame clones only, not all of them. Among 300,000 to 350,000 clones listed, roughly 80% were seen once. Sequences were derived from PBMCs, sampled before ibrutinib treatment. The receptors were sampled from a human donor with chronic lymphocytic leukemia.

The V call is TRBV28, the J call TRBJ1-5; no definite D call. Germline-derived CDR1 and CDR2 are MDHEN and SYDVKM. This CDR3 spans 15 amino acids. The ends were cut back, 3 bases at V and 3 bases at J, with 12 bases in the middle. CDR3 coding DNA: TGTGCCAGCAGTTTCCCGGAGGTTCCCAATCAGCCCCAGCATTTT. It specifies CASSFPEVPNQPQHF.

J is TRBJ2-7 and V is TRBV6-1; 11 bases match TRBD1. Germline V gene lookup returns CDR1 MNHNS and CDR2 SASEGT. The V gene end was trimmed by 5 bases and the J gene end by 2 bases; junction bases not matched to a gene: 5. This CDR3 is built from 15 residues. The CDR3 protein is CASSKAGQGAYEQYF. CDR3 DNA sequence: TGTGCCAGCAGTAAGGCGGGACAGGGGGCCTACGAGCAGTACTTC.

The V call is TRBV14, the J call TRBJ1-1; 8 nucleotides align to TRBD1. The ends lost 3 bases at V and 12 bases at J; junction bases unmatched: 15. This CDR3 is built from 15 residues. Germline loops: CDR1 SGHDN, CDR2 FVKESK. CDR3 in amino acids: CASSQERTGTGRSFF. As DNA, the CDR3 is TGTGCCAGCAGCCAGGAACGGACCGGGACAGGACGATCTTTCTTT.

The chain links TRBV7-9 to TRBJ2-5, with D perhaps assigned TRBD1 or TRBD2 (5 bases each). Germline CDR1 SEHNR, CDR2 FQNEAQ (reference sequence). With 2 bases removed from V and 4 bases from J, the gap between germline ends came to 14 bases. This CDR3 region has 15 residues. CDR3 DNA: TGTGCCAGCAGCTTAAGGGACCGCCGGGGAGAGACCCAGTACTTC. It specifies CASSLRDRRGETQYF.

The V and J genes are TRBV5-1 and TRBJ2-1, with D perhaps given as TRBD1 or TRBD2 (5 bases each). Germline loops: CDR1 SGHRS, CDR2 YFSETQ. The CDR3 runs 15 residues. Trimming left V 2 bases short and J 7 bases short, with 16 bases between. CDR3: CASSFGTSWVNEQFF. The CDR3 region has the DNA TGCGCCAGCAGCTTTGGGACCTCGTGGGTAAATGAGCAGTTCTTC.

V gene TRBV27 combines with J gene TRBJ2-7, with TRBD1 matching 12 bases. Looked up from germline, CDR1 is MNHEY and CDR2 is SMNVEV (reference sequence). V lost 6 bases, J lost 3 bases, and 12 bases stayed unmatched. The CDR3 sequence is 17 residues long. For the CDR3, the DNA is TGTGCCAGCAGCCGAAGACCGGGACAGGGGGCTTTCTACGAGCAGTACTTC. As protein: CASSRRPGQGAFYEQYF.

Comments on this clone: Other DNA sequences from this sample encode an identical CDR3 as well. The chain recombines TRBV6-1 with TRBJ2-7; D uncertain. Germline loops: CDR1 MNHNS, CDR2 SASEGT. CDR3 length equals 9 residues. Trimming took 8 bases from V and 4 from J, leaving 3 bases between them. The CDR3 DNA follows: TGTGCCAGCGGTTACGAGCAGTACTTC. Its translation: CASGYEQYF.

The chain employs TRBV28 and TRBJ2-7, with D possibly matching TRBD2 (5 bases). Germline lookup yields CDR1 MDHEN and CDR2 SYDVKM. Trimming shortened V by 1 base and J by 5 bases, and 9 bases separated the two germline ends. The CDR3 is 13 residues long. The CDR3 is CASSLSGINEQYF. The DNA of the CDR3 is TGTGCCAGCAGTTTATCCGGGATCAACGAGCAGTACTTC.

This sequence joins TRBV7-8 and TRBJ1-2; D gene ambiguous. CDR3 length: 15 residues. V lost 5 bases, J lost 3 bases, and 16 bases lay in between. Germline CDR1 reads SGHVS; CDR2 reads FQNEAQ. The CDR3 protein is CASSRPGRNDYGYTF. CDR3 DNA sequence: TGTGCCAGCAGCAGGCCGGGCAGAAATGACTATGGCTACACCTTC.

The sample holds a few counts of this clone. The chain combines TRBV2 with TRBJ2-1, with 12 bases aligning to TRBD2. The CDR3 is made up of 14 amino acids. Germline values: CDR1 SNHLY, CDR2 FYNNEI. The V segment lost 11 bases and the J segment 9 bases; nucleotides outside the gene matches: 11. The CDR3 DNA is TGTGCCTCCTCGCGACTAGCGGGAGTTGGTGAGCAGTTCTTC. It yields the protein CASSRLAGVGEQFF.

This chain connects TRBV11-2 to TRBJ2-2; D unresolved. V was cut by 0 bases and J by 6 bases, with 14 bases left in between. The CDR3 spans 16 residues. Germline V CDR1 and CDR2: SGHAT, FQNNGV. The CDR3 DNA is TGTGCCAGCAGCTTAGATCTAGTTGCAGTCCCCGGGGAGCTGTTTTTT. Protein: CASSLDLVAVPGELFF.

The rearrangement uses TRBV7-6 and TRBJ2-3; 7 nucleotides line up with TRBD1. Germline CDR1 is SGHVS and CDR2 is FNYEAQ. The length of the CDR3 is 15 residues. V was pared by 5 bases and J by 2 bases, with 7 bases of the junction left unmatched. CDR3 bases: TGTGCCAGCAGCCTCCGGACAGGAATCACAGATACGCAGTATTTT. Amino acid sequence: CASSLRTGITDTQYF.

This chain joins TRBV7-6 and TRBJ1-1; no reliable D call. CDR3 length equals 14 residues. The germline V and J ends were trimmed by 5 bases and 0 bases, with 10 bases remaining between them. Per germline, CDR1 SGHVS and CDR2 FNYEAQ. The CDR3 DNA sequence: TGTGCCAGCAGCAGGGTAGTCATGAACACTGAAGCTTTCTTT. Protein sequence: CASSRVVMNTEAFF.

This chain connects TRBV6-6 to TRBJ1-5; 8 nucleotides agree with TRBD1. This CDR3 is built from 14 residues. Germline CDR1 reads MNHNY; CDR2 reads SVGAGI (reference sequence). Losses at the gene ends were 5 bases for V and 5 bases for J; bases not matched to a gene: 5. CDR3: CASSLTGEDQPQHF. The DNA for the CDR3 is TGTGCCAGCAGTCTGACAGGGGAGGATCAGCCCCAGCATTTT.

The V and J genes are TRBV5-4 and TRBJ2-5, with D perhaps matching TRBD2 (5 bases). Germline V lookup: CDR1 SGHNT, CDR2 YYREEE (reference sequence). This CDR3 has 14 residues. The V and J ends lost 4 bases and 5 bases respectively, with 15 bases between them. CDR3 bases: TGTGCCAGCAGCCATTTCGGGATTAGGGAGACCCAGTACTTC. It translates to CASSHFGIRETQYF. The full variable domain, completed using reference TRBV5-4 and TRBJ2-5, is ETGVTQSPTHLIKTRGQQVTLRCSSQSGHNTVSWYQQALGQGPQFIFQYYREEENGRGNFPPRFSGLQFPNYSSELNVNALELDDSALYLCASSHFGIRETQYFGPGTRLLVL.

This clone was observed a single time. The CDR3 is CASSMGQPSYGEQFF. CDR3 DNA: TGTGCCAGTAGTATGGGACAGCCTTCGTACGGTGAGCAGTTCTTC. This sequence joins TRBV19 and TRBJ2-1; 7 nucleotides agree with TRBD1. V was clipped by 3 bases and J by 9 bases; unmatched bases: 11. The CDR3 spans 15 residues. Germline CDR1 is LNHDA and CDR2 is SQIVND (reference sequence).